This T cell receptor (beta chain) comes out of a study of T cells in women clearing cervical HPV infection. On the study more broadly: Donors had HPV16-related CIN3 or worse; 2 had invasive cancer.

Worth noting for this clone: The observed sequence ends 3 residues before the CDR3 terminus, with the missing tail filled in from the germline J gene.

TCRdb's copy holds only in-frame clones and misses some; the assay was immunoSEQ multiplex PCR. The sample holds tens of thousands of clones. The V gene's germline CDR1 is DFQATT and CDR2 SNEGSKA (reference sequence). The V gene lost 3 bases and the J gene lost 2 bases, with 8 bases spanning the gap. This CDR3 has 12 amino acids. This receptor was obtained from a woman aged 18 to 75 with a cervical HPV16 infection that either progressed to CIN3+ or cleared (not recorded which). This chain uses TRBV20-1 with TRBJ2-7, with D maybe TRBD1 (6 bases). The specimen sequenced was blood buffy coat. This CDR3 is CSASRTAYEQYF. The CDR3 bases that were read are TGCAGTGCTAGTAGGACAGCCTACGAG.